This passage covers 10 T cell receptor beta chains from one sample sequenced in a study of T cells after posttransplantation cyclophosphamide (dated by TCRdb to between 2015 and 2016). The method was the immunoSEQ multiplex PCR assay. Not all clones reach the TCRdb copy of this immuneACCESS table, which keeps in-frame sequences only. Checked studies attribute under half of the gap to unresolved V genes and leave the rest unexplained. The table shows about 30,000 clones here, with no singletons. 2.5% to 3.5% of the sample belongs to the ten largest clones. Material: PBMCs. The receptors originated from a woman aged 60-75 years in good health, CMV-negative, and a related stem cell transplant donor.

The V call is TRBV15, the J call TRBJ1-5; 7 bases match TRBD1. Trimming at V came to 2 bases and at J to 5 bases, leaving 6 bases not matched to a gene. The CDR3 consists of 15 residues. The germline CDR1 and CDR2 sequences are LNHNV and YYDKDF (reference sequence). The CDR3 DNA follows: TGTGCCACCAGCAGATTTGGGACAGAGGATCAGCCCCAGCATTTT. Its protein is CATSRFGTEDQPQHF.

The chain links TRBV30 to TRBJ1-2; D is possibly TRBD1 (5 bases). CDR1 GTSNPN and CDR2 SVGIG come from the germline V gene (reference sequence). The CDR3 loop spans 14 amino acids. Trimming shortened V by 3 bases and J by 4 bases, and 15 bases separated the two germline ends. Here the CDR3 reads CAWSGGAVGYGYTF. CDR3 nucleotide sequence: TGTGCCTGGAGCGGAGGGGCAGTCGGCTATGGCTACACCTTC.

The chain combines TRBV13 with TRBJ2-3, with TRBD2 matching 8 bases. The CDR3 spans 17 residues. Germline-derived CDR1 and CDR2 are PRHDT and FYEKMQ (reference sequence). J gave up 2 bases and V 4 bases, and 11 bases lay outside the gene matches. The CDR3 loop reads CASSSPKRGPPTDTQYF. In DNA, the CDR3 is TGTGCCAGCAGCTCTCCCAAGCGGGGGCCACCCACAGATACGCAGTATTTT.

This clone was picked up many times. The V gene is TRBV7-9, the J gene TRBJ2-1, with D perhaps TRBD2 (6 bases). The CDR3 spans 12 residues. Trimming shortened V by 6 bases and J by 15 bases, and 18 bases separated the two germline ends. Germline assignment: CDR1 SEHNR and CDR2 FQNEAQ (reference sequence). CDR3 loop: CASRGDGTGTFF. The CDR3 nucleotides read TGTGCCAGCAGAGGGGATGGGACTGGGACGTTCTTC.

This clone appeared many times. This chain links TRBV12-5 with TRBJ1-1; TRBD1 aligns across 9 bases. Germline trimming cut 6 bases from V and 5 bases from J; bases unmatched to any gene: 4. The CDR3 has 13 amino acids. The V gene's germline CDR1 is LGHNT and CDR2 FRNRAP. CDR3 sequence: CASGQGAGTEAFF. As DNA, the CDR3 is TGTGCTAGTGGACAGGGGGCAGGTACTGAAGCTTTCTTT. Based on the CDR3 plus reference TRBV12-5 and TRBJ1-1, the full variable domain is DARVTQTPRHKVTEMGQEVTMRCQPILGHNTVFWYRQTMMQGLELLAYFRNRAPLDDSGMPKDRFSAEMPDATLATLKIQPSEPRDSAVYFCASGQGAGTEAFFGQGTRLTVV.

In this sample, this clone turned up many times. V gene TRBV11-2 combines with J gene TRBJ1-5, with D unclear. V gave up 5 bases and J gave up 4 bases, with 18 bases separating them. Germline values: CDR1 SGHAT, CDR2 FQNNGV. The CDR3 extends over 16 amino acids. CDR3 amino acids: CASSRRALSRNQPQHF. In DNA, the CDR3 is TGTGCCAGCAGCCGAAGGGCCCTGAGTAGGAATCAGCCCCAGCATTTT.

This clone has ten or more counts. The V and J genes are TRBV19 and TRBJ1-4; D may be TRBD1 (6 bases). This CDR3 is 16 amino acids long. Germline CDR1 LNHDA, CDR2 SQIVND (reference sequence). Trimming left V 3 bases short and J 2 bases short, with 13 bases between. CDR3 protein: CASSIARGRTNEKLFF. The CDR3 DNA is TGTGCCAGTAGTATTGCCAGGGGAAGGACTAATGAAAAACTGTTTTTT. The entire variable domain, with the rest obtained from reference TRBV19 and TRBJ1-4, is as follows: DGGITQSPKYLFRKEGQNVTLSCEQNLNHDAMYWYRQDPGQGLRLIYYSQIVNDFQKGDIAEGYSVSREKKESFPLTVTSAQKNPTAFYLCASSIARGRTNEKLFFGSGTQLSVL.

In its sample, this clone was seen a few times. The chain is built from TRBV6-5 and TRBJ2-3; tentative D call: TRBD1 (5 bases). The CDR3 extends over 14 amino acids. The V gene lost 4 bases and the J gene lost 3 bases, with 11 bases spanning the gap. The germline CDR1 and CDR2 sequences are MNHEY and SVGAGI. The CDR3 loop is CASSFFSGTDTQYF. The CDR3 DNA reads TGTGCCAGCAGTTTCTTCTCAGGGACAGATACGCAGTATTTT.

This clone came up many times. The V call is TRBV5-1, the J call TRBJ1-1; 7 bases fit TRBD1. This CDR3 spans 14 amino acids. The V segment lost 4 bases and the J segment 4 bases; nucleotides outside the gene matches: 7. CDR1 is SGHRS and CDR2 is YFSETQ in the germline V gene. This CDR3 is CASSDQTGSTEAFF. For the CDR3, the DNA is TGCGCCAGCAGCGATCAGACAGGGTCCACTGAAGCTTTCTTT.

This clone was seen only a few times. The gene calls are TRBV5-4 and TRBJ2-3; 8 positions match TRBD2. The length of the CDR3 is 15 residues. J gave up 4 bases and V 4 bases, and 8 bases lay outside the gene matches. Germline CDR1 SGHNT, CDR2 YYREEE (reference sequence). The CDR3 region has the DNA TGTGCCAGCAGCAATAGCGGGAAAGGGGCAGATACGCAGTATTTT. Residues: CASSNSGKGADTQYF.